Shown below are 11 T cell receptor beta chains from a single sample sequenced in a study of human T cells and chemical hapten exposure. TCRdb recomputed calls from the RACE reads with MiXCR, one row per CDR3 protein. The sample records about 45,000 distinct CDR3 sequences, almost 4.5% being singletons. The time point is: healthy volunteer bleed at 2 weeks. Total RNA was isolated from unfractionated whole blood. Sequencing was carried out using whole blood. These receptors originate from a human donor in good health. Some clones in this sample may be carry-over from other donors' samples.

This clonotype appeared a few times. V gene TRBV2 combines with J gene TRBJ2-2; possibly TRBD1 for D (6 bases). Trimming left V 11 bases short and J 6 bases short, with 22 bases between. The CDR3 totals 15 residues. CDR1 is SNHLY, CDR2 FYNNEI, per germline. As DNA, the CDR3 is TGTGCCCCCCACGTTTTGACAGGTGGCGCCGGGGAGCTGTTTTTT. Translation: CAPHVLTGGAGELFF.

This clonotype was seen a handful of times. The chain joins TRBV28 to TRBJ2-3, with D perhaps TRBD1 or TRBD2 (6 bases each). V was cut by 2 bases and J by 0 bases, with 21 bases left in between. CDR1 is MDHEN and CDR2 is SYDVKM in the germline V gene. The CDR3 sequence is 19 residues long. The CDR3 coding sequence is TGTGCCAGCAGTTTACGCGGGACACGGGCAGGCGCTAGCACAGATACGCAGTATTTT. Its translation: CASSLRGTRAGASTDTQYF.

This clonotype was seen repeatedly, ten times or more. The V and J genes are TRBV19 and TRBJ2-2; D gene unclear. Germline V gene lookup returns CDR1 LNHDA and CDR2 SQIVND (reference sequence). The V and J ends lost 6 bases and 3 bases respectively, with 11 bases between them. The CDR3 runs 14 residues. CDR3 protein: CASRGRVDTGELFF. For the CDR3, the DNA is TGTGCCAGTAGGGGTAGGGTGGACACCGGGGAGCTGTTTTTT.

This clonotype was seen at least ten times. The DNA for the CDR3 is TGTGCCAGCAGCCAACCTGGGAGAAACAGGGGATCTAATTCACCCCTCCACTTT. It encodes CASSQPGRNRGSNSPLHF. The chain carries TRBV3-1 and TRBJ1-6, with 7 nucleotides matching TRBD1. The ends lost 2 bases at V and 6 bases at J; junction bases unmatched: 13. This CDR3 contains 18 residues. Germline lookup yields CDR1 LGHDT and CDR2 YNNKEL (reference sequence).

The table lists this clonotype with a few counts. V and J are TRBV11-2 and TRBJ1-2; D is possibly TRBD1 (6 bases). Germline values: CDR1 SGHAT, CDR2 FQNNGV. CDR3 length: 16 amino acids. The V end was cut by 5 bases, the J end by 3 bases, with 19 bases between. CDR3 bases: TGTGCCAGCAGCATGCGGGAGGGGGGTCGAGACTATGGCTACACCTTC. It encodes CASSMREGGRDYGYTF.

This clonotype was observed at least ten times. V is TRBV12-3 or TRBV12-4 and J is TRBJ2-3, with 8 bases aligning to TRBD2. This CDR3 comprises 17 residues. Trimming at V came to 3 bases and at J to 5 bases, leaving 13 bases not matched to a gene. The CDR3 region is CASSLGLGMPSGDTQYF. The CDR3 DNA sequence: TGTGCCAGCAGTTTGGGACTAGGAATGCCCTCGGGAGATACGCAGTATTTT.

Many counts were recorded for this clonotype. One junction end disagrees with the germline gene, perhaps due to a read error. The V and J genes are TRBV24-1 and TRBJ1-2; D remains ambiguous. CDR3 length: 13 amino acids. Germline lookup yields CDR1 KGHDR and CDR2 SFDVKD. The DNA for the CDR3 is TGTGCGACCAGTCAGTCAGCTCTCTATGGCTACACCTTC. Protein: CATSQSALYGYTF.

This clonotype occurred many times. This chain connects TRBV6-5 to TRBJ1-4; 7 nucleotides match TRBD1. This CDR3 has 14 residues. The trim removed 8 bases at V and 8 bases at J, leaving 11 bases unmatched. Germline V lookup: CDR1 MNHEY, CDR2 SVGAGI. This chain's CDR3 is CASGLQGVGEKLFF. The CDR3 DNA reads as TGTGCCAGCGGACTCCAGGGGGTTGGGGAAAAACTGTTTTTT.

The gene calls are TRBV12-3 or TRBV12-4 and TRBJ2-3, with 9 nucleotides matching TRBD2. Trimming at V came to 7 bases and at J to 2 bases, leaving 10 bases not matched to a gene. The CDR3 consists of 16 residues. The CDR3 region has the DNA TGTGCCAGCACCTCCCCCTCTAGCGGGAACACAGATACGCAGTATTTT. It yields the protein CASTSPSSGNTDTQYF.

The table lists this clonotype with a few counts. The V gene is TRBV27, the J gene TRBJ1-4; 9 bases line up with TRBD1. The V segment lost 5 bases and the J segment 6 bases; nucleotides outside the gene matches: 7. The CDR3 consists of 15 residues. The germline gives CDR1 MNHEY, CDR2 SMNVEV (reference sequence). The CDR3 loop reads CASSLQGARDEKLFF. CDR3 coding DNA: TGTGCCAGCAGTCTACAGGGGGCGCGTGATGAAAAACTGTTTTTT.

This clonotype was seen repeatedly, ten times or more. The chain links TRBV20-1 to TRBJ1-4; 8 positions match TRBD1. J was trimmed by 2 bases and V by 6 bases; bases with no gene match: 5. The CDR3 contains 14 residues. Germline V CDR1 and CDR2: DFQATT, SNEGSKA (reference sequence). This CDR3 is CSAHRQGTNEKLFF. The CDR3 DNA reads TGCAGTGCGCACCGACAGGGGACTAATGAAAAACTGTTTTTT.